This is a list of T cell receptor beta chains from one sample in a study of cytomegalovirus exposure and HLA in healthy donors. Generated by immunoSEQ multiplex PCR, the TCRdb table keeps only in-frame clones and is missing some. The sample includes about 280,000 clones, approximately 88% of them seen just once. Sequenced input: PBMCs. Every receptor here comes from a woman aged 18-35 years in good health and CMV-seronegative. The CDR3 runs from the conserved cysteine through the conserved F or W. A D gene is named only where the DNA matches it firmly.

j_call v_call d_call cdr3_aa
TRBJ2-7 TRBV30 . CAWSWGPAYEQYF
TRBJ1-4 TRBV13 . CASSLVGRGNEKLFF
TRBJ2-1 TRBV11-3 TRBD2 CASSAGTSGSFRNEQFF
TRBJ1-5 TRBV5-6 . CASSLVSEQPQHF
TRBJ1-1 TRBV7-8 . CASSVGGHTEAFF
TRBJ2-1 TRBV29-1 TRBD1 CSVWGTGYPTSYNEQFF
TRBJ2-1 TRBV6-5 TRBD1 CASSRGQSSYNEQFF
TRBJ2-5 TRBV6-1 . CASSDRPTVKETQYF
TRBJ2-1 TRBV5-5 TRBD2 CASSLAGTSYNEQFF
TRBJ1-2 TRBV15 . CATSRENRRYGYTF
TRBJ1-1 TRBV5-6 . CASYSRLNTEAFF
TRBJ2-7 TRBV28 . CASSLYGDKGEQYF
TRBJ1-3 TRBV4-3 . CASSQVAVSGNTIYF
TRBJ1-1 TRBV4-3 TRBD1 CASSLDRASTEAFF
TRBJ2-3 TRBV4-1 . CASSQGPSGYADTQYF
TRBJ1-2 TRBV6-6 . CASSYNRDAYGYTF
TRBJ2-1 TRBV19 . CASSIWSGNYNEQFF
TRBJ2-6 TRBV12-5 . CASGPLATGANVLTF
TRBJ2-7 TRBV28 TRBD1 CASSSVRDRGRNEQYF
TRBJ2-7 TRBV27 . CASSLVGGYPYEQYF